This T cell receptor beta chain originates from a study of cytomegalovirus exposure and HLA in healthy donors. About this clone: What it binds is not known.

60 Vbeta and 13 Jbeta primers were used in PCR. In the authors' workflow: Around 10 million of the roughly 77 million unique TCR beta chains counted in a later analysis were shared. The repertoire was sequenced with immunoSEQ multiplex PCR; TCRdb's copy has only in-frame clones and lacks some. V and J calls and clone size are given by that table; D and trimming were obtained from the DNA. The sample has under 200,000 clones, and its top ten clones hold 6.5%. The study's findings and limits: Apart from CMV serostatus, no immune exposure information was available. Later analysis placed DRB1 highest and HLA-C lowest in TCR association rates, which differed by HLA locus.

Material for sequencing was PBMCs. This TCR came from a man aged 25-45 years in good health and CMV-seronegative.

Here the CDR3 DNA reads TGTGCCAGCTCAAGACAGGGGGACTATGGCTACACCTTC. Its translation is CASSRQGDYGYTF. The genes are TRBV18 and TRBJ1-2; 9 nucleotides line up with TRBD1. Germline CDR1 and CDR2: KGHSH and LQKENI. Trimming at V came to 5 bases and at J to 3 bases, leaving 1 base not matched to a gene. This CDR3 comprises 13 residues.